These T cell receptor beta chains were read from a single sample in a study of post-analysis software for immune sequencing data. Via MiXCR, TCRdb re-called the PCR reads, giving one row per CDR3 protein. The sample gives almost 700,000 distinct CDR3 sequences, 55% to 60% of which show up once; 10% to 12% is in the top ten. Sample: blood. The receptor source for this set is a girl aged 2-10 years with multiple sclerosis. Both conserved end residues are part of each CDR3.

J,V,CDR3
TRBJ2-1,TRBV6-5,CASSHCLNEQFF
TRBJ1-2,TRBV4-1,CASSQGWGAGGYTF
TRBJ2-6,TRBV27,CASKANSGANVLTF
TRBJ2-1,TRBV10-2,CASSESTGTTYNEQFF
TRBJ2-1,TRBV10-3,CAIGGTSIDEQFF
TRBJ2-7,TRBV4-1,CASSQLRVGLTTYEQYF
TRBJ1-4,TRBV7-9,CASSLGVTNEKLFF
TRBJ2-2,TRBV29-1,CSGSDRLTGELFF
TRBJ2-5,TRBV7-2,CASSPPRTPEGTQYF
-,TRBV7-2,CASSPGQGGRRETQYF
TRBJ2-7,TRBV28,CASSLAGTVSYEQYF
-,TRBV7-9,CASSFRNEQYF
TRBJ2-3,TRBV2,CASSVQGRDTDTQYF
TRBJ2-3,TRBV11-2,CASSLGAGGDTQYF
TRBJ2-5,TRBV7-9,CASSSTTGTGVNEQYF
TRBJ2-5,TRBV6-5,CASSYFGRGQTQYF
TRBJ2-1,TRBV12-3/TRBV12-4,CASSLGGQGPNEQFF
TRBJ2-7,TRBV6-5,CASRAGLAASYEQYF
TRBJ1-5,TRBV4-1,CASSQDGDTHAPQHF
TRBJ2-3,TRBV20-1,CSARKASGSDTQYF
TRBJ2-7,TRBV10-3,CAISEAGGPPEQYF
TRBJ2-4,TRBV7-9,CASSLAGTENIQYF
TRBJ2-1,TRBV6-5,CASSVQWTGGYNERFF
TRBJ1-5,TRBV6-5,CASSKGDQPQHF
TRBJ2-3,TRBV7-3,CASSPVLDRADTQYF